This is a list of T cell receptor beta chains from one sample in a study of graft-versus-host responses after intestinal transplantation. The data were produced by immunoSEQ multiplex PCR, yet TCRdb's version contains in-frame clones alone and is incomplete. The sample shows under 6,000 clones, roughly 87% of them seen only once. Specimen: ileum tissue, collected 156 days after intestinal transplant. The receptors were sampled from a human patient who received an intestinal transplant, so some T cells may come from the graft donor. CDR3s include the opening cysteine and the closing phenylalanine or tryptophan. Fields, in order: V gene, J gene, clone size, D gene, CDR3 protein, CDR3 DNA. The D gene is left open where the match is weak. Size is omitted from some rows. Given values are once, few, many or a class for expanded clones.

v_call: TRBV7-9; j_call: TRBJ2-5; clone_size: -; d_call: -; cdr3_aa: CASSSYNLGRSTKYF; cdr3_nt: TGTGCCAGCAGTTCTTATAACCTGGGACGAAGTACCAAGTACTTC
v_call: TRBV30; j_call: TRBJ2-5; clone_size: -; d_call: TRBD1; cdr3_aa: CAWSVHRGETQYF; cdr3_nt: TGTGCCTGGAGTGTCCACAGGGGAGAGACCCAGTACTTC
v_call: TRBV14; j_call: TRBJ1-1; clone_size: -; d_call: -; cdr3_aa: CASPLVGLLTHEAFF; cdr3_nt: TGTGCCAGCCCCCTAGTTGGACTGTTGACCCATGAAGCTTTCTTT
v_call: TRBV6-1; j_call: TRBJ1-2; clone_size: few; d_call: TRBD1; cdr3_aa: CASSVTGTAFYGYTF; cdr3_nt: TGTGCCAGCAGTGTAACCGGGACAGCCTTCTATGGCTACACCTTC
v_call: TRBV11-1; j_call: TRBJ2-3; clone_size: once; d_call: TRBD1; cdr3_aa: CASSGRDRTDTQYF; cdr3_nt: TGTGCCAGCAGCGGCAGGGACAGAACAGATACGCAGTATTTT
v_call: TRBV23-1; j_call: TRBJ1-2; clone_size: -; d_call: -; cdr3_aa: CASSQSTGQTRYGYTF; cdr3_nt: TGCGCCAGCAGTCAATCGACAGGCCAGACCCGCTATGGCTACACCTTC
v_call: TRBV2; j_call: TRBJ2-3; clone_size: -; d_call: TRBD2; cdr3_aa: CASSRPGGGTDTQYF; cdr3_nt: TGTGCCAGCAGTAGACCGGGGGGGGGCACAGATACGCAGTATTTT
v_call: TRBV6-5; j_call: TRBJ2-1; clone_size: -; d_call: -; cdr3_aa: CASSTDSAPYNEQFF; cdr3_nt: TGTGCCAGCAGTACCGATAGCGCCCCATACAATGAGCAGTTCTTC
v_call: TRBV7-9; j_call: TRBJ2-7; clone_size: -; d_call: -; cdr3_aa: CASSLAGSYEQYF; cdr3_nt: TGTGCCAGCAGCTTAGCGGGAAGCTACGAGCAGTACTTC
v_call: TRBV1; j_call: TRBJ1-2; clone_size: few; d_call: -; cdr3_aa: CTSSQEGDYGYTF; cdr3_nt: TGCACCAGCAGCCAAGAGGGGGACTATGGCTACACCTTC
v_call: TRBV5-6; j_call: TRBJ2-7; clone_size: once; d_call: TRBD2; cdr3_aa: CASSLGLAGGWYEQYF; cdr3_nt: TGTGCCAGCAGCTTGGGATTAGCGGGGGGGTGGTACGAGCAGTACTTC
v_call: TRBV11-1; j_call: TRBJ2-5; clone_size: -; d_call: -; cdr3_aa: CASSLELQKETQYF; cdr3_nt: TGTGCCAGCAGCTTAGAGCTGCAGAAAGAGACCCAGTACTTC
v_call: TRBV30; j_call: TRBJ2-1; clone_size: -; d_call: -; cdr3_aa: CAWSVLGYQIGEQFF; cdr3_nt: TGTGCCTGGAGTGTACTGGGCTACCAGATCGGTGAGCAGTTCTTC
v_call: TRBV5-1; j_call: TRBJ2-1; clone_size: once; d_call: -; cdr3_aa: CASSLYNEQFF; cdr3_nt: TGCGCCAGCAGCTTGTACAATGAGCAGTTCTTC
v_call: TRBV12-5; j_call: TRBJ1-2; clone_size: -; d_call: -; cdr3_aa: CASGLVGGAGYTF; cdr3_nt: TGTGCTAGTGGTTTGGTAGGGGGGGCTGGCTACACCTTC
v_call: TRBV18; j_call: TRBJ2-1; clone_size: -; d_call: TRBD2; cdr3_aa: CASSARRTSGGRDNEQFF; cdr3_nt: TGTGCCAGCTCAGCTCGTCGGACTAGCGGGGGGCGGGACAATGAGCAGTTCTTC
v_call: TRBV4-1; j_call: TRBJ2-3; clone_size: -; d_call: -; cdr3_aa: CASSHGAYPPYSSDTQYF; cdr3_nt: TGCGCCAGCAGCCACGGGGCCTACCCCCCCTATTCCTCAGATACGCAGTATTTT
v_call: TRBV10-2; j_call: TRBJ2-1; clone_size: -; d_call: TRBD2; cdr3_aa: CASSPSGDPYNEQFF; cdr3_nt: TGCGCCAGCAGCCCGAGCGGGGACCCCTACAATGAGCAGTTCTTC
v_call: TRBV5-4; j_call: TRBJ2-7; clone_size: -; d_call: TRBD2; cdr3_aa: CASSLGGNSYEQYF; cdr3_nt: TGTGCCAGCAGCCTCGGGGGGAACTCCTACGAGCAGTACTTC
v_call: TRBV5-1; j_call: TRBJ2-3; clone_size: once; d_call: TRBD1; cdr3_aa: CASSLDRGSTDTQYF; cdr3_nt: TGCGCCAGCAGCTTAGACAGGGGGAGCACAGATACGCAGTATTTT
v_call: TRBV7-2; j_call: TRBJ1-4; clone_size: -; d_call: TRBD1; cdr3_aa: CASSLIFGQGSEKLFF; cdr3_nt: TGTGCCAGCAGCTTAATTTTTGGACAGGGAAGCGAAAAACTGTTTTTT
v_call: TRBV28; j_call: TRBJ2-2; clone_size: -; d_call: -; cdr3_aa: CASSLYGTPNTGELFF; cdr3_nt: TGTGCCAGCAGTTTATACGGGACCCCCAACACCGGGGAGCTGTTTTTT
v_call: TRBV4-1; j_call: TRBJ1-2; clone_size: -; d_call: TRBD1; cdr3_aa: CASSQQGAYGYTF; cdr3_nt: TGCGCCAGCAGCCAACAGGGGGCCTATGGCTACACCTTC
v_call: TRBV4-3; j_call: TRBJ2-7; clone_size: few; d_call: -; cdr3_aa: CASSQALYYEQYF; cdr3_nt: TGCGCCAGCAGCCAAGCACTTTACTACGAGCAGTACTTC
v_call: TRBV7-2; j_call: TRBJ1-1; clone_size: -; d_call: -; cdr3_aa: CASSLDWTANTEAFF; cdr3_nt: TGTGCCAGCAGCTTAGACTGGACAGCCAACACTGAAGCTTTCTTT
v_call: TRBV5-1; j_call: TRBJ1-1; clone_size: -; d_call: -; cdr3_aa: CASSLDWTGAGTEAFF; cdr3_nt: TGCGCCAGCAGCTTGGATTGGACGGGGGCAGGGACTGAAGCTTTCTTT
v_call: TRBV21-1; j_call: TRBJ1-4; clone_size: -; d_call: -; cdr3_aa: CASSKEDGGGGSEKLFF; cdr3_nt: TGTGCCAGCAGCAAAGAAGATGGGGGTGGGGGGAGTGAAAAACTGTTTTTT
v_call: TRBV6-4; j_call: TRBJ2-3; clone_size: -; d_call: TRBD2; cdr3_aa: CASSSGGATDTQYF; cdr3_nt: TGTGCCAGCAGTAGCGGGGGGGCCACAGATACGCAGTATTTT
v_call: TRBV7-2; j_call: TRBJ2-1; clone_size: -; d_call: TRBD2; cdr3_aa: CASSTTSGTSYNEQFF; cdr3_nt: TGTGCCAGCAGCACGACTAGCGGGACGTCCTACAATGAGCAGTTCTTC